This T cell receptor (beta chain) was identified in a study of blood T cell repertoires in COVID-19. TCRdb's copy holds only in-frame clones and misses some; the assay was immunoSEQ multiplex PCR. The table has about 500,000 clones, 75% to 90% seen once. CDR1 and CDR2 (germline): SEHNR, FQNEAQ (reference sequence). Trimming removed 7 bases at V and 1 base at J, with 10 bases between. The CDR3 covers 13 residues. In terms of age and location, participants ranged from roughly 18 to 100 years and lived in roughly 22 US areas. Each recovered donor of Cohort 3 presented with two negative PCRs, clearance, or symptom resolution.

The sequence came from a woman between 18 and 30 years old who had recovered from COVID-19. Sequenced: PBMCs or T cells enriched from blood (not recorded which). This chain joins TRBV7-9 and TRBJ1-1; D not resolved. The CDR3 spells CASTTSANTEAFF. CDR3 sequence (DNA): TGTGCCAGCACCACTAGCGCGAACACTGAAGCTTTCTTT. Variable domain in full (rest from reference TRBV7-9 and TRBJ1-1): DTGVSQNPRHKITKRGQNVTFRCDPISEHNRLYWYRQTLGQGPEFLTYFQNEAQLEKSRLLSDRFSAERPKGSFSTLEIQRTEQGDSAMYLCASTTSANTEAFFGQGTRLTVV.